Listed here is a single T cell receptor beta chain. This record belongs to a study of long-term antiretroviral therapy in people with HIV. With survey level as its setting, the immunoSEQ assay was v3.0. The target of sequencing was about 35,000-50,000 T-cell genomes per sample. Measured with immunoSEQ multiplex PCR; TCRdb has only the in-frame clones, and not every one. The sample has about 30,000 clones, 78% seen once; the top ten hold almost 9.5%. This CDR3 region has 20 residues. With 2 bases removed from V and 4 bases from J, the gap between germline ends came to 29 bases. Looked up from germline, CDR1 is GTSNPN and CDR2 is SVGIG (reference sequence).

The chain has TRBV30 and TRBJ2-2, with D maybe TRBD2 (6 bases). The origin of this receptor is a man younger than 30 with HIV. The input for sequencing was unsorted PBMCs, taken 1.5 years before starting antiretroviral therapy. DNA of the CDR3: TGTGCCTGGAGTTCGCCCTCCTCGTGGTCGGGAGAATCGGTCACCGGGGAGCTGTTTTTT. It translates to CAWSSPSSWSGESVTGELFF.